Following are 19 T cell receptor beta chains from one sample sequenced in a study of control samples from healthy donors and cancer patients. The data were produced by immunoSEQ multiplex PCR, yet TCRdb's version contains in-frame clones alone and is incomplete. The table lists 120,000 to 150,000 clones, more than 80% of them singletons. Material: blood. These receptor sequences come from a young man in good health.

The chain carries TRBV5-4 and TRBJ2-5; TRBD1 might be the D (5 bases). V was shortened by 0 bases and J by 1 base, with 7 bases between the two germline ends. Germline V gene data show CDR1 as SGHNT and CDR2 as YYREEE (reference sequence). This CDR3 has 14 amino acids. This chain's CDR3 is CASSLVGVQETQYF. CDR3 coding DNA: TGTGCCAGCAGCTTGGTAGGGGTCCAAGAGACCCAGTACTTC.

V and J are TRBV5-6 and TRBJ1-1; perhaps TRBD1 as D (6 bases). CDR3 length: 15 residues. The V gene lost 5 bases and the J gene lost 1 base, with 15 bases spanning the gap. CDR1 is SGHDT and CDR2 is YYEEEE in the germline V gene. Here the CDR3 reads CASRAGGARNTEAFF. CDR3 in DNA: TGTGCCAGCAGAGCCGGGGGCGCGAGGAACACTGAAGCTTTCTTT.

Written as DNA, the CDR3 is TGTGCCAGCAGTGATTACAGCGGGACTCCTTGGGAGACCCAGTACTTC. Translating it yields CASSDYSGTPWETQYF. The chain employs TRBV2 and TRBJ2-5; TRBD2 matches at 7 bases. Germline V gives CDR1 SNHLY, CDR2 FYNNEI. With 3 bases clipped from V and 5 bases from J, the junction kept 12 bases outside the gene matches. The CDR3 has 16 residues.

J is TRBJ2-7 and V is TRBV2, with 8 bases that match TRBD1. Germline values: CDR1 SNHLY, CDR2 FYNNEI. CDR3 length: 14 residues. Trimming at V came to 6 bases and at J to 4 bases, leaving 8 bases not matched to a gene. The DNA for the CDR3 is TGTGCCAGCAGCTTGTTGGGGACAGGTTACGAGCAGTACTTC. Protein: CASSLLGTGYEQYF.

This clone was seen a single time. V usage is TRBV7-9 and J usage is TRBJ1-2; the D is unclear. V was trimmed by 3 bases and J by 4 bases, leaving 9 bases between them. This CDR3 is 13 amino acids long. From germline, CDR1 is SEHNR and CDR2 FQNEAQ (reference sequence). CDR3 protein: CASSLVLPYGYTF. The CDR3 region has the DNA TGTGCCAGCAGCTTGGTACTGCCCTATGGCTACACCTTC.

The gene calls are TRBV19 and TRBJ1-6; 9 nucleotides match TRBD1. In germline, CDR1 is LNHDA, CDR2 SQIVND (reference sequence). CDR3 length: 16 residues. V lost 0 bases and J lost 8; bases outside the gene matches: 5. DNA for the CDR3: TGTGCCAGTAGTATAGATGGCGGGACAGGGTATTCACCCCTCCACTTT. This encodes CASSIDGGTGYSPLHF.

This clone appeared once. The rearrangement joins TRBV15 to TRBJ2-1, with TRBD2 matching 8 bases. This CDR3 is built from 14 residues. The germline V gene has CDR1 LNHNV and CDR2 YYDKDF (reference sequence). J lost 5 bases, V lost 3 bases, and 3 bases had no gene match. CDR3 sequence (DNA): TGTGCCACCAGCAGCGGGGGGGCCCACAATGAGCAGTTCTTC. This gives the protein CATSSGGAHNEQFF.

This chain connects TRBV5-1 to TRBJ1-1, with no clear D. Germline CDR1 reads SGHRS; CDR2 reads YFSETQ. CDR3 length equals 13 residues. Trimming pared 3 bases from V and 0 bases from J, leaving 6 bases between. CDR3 nucleotides: TGCGCCAGCAGCTCTGAGTTGAACACTGAAGCTTTCTTT. It is translated as CASSSELNTEAFF. The whole variable domain, filled in from reference TRBV5-1 and TRBJ1-1, reads KAGVTQTPRYLIKTRGQQVTLSCSPISGHRSVSWYQQTPGQGLQFLFEYFSETQRNKGNFPGRFSGRQFSNSRSEMNVSTLELGDSALYLCASSSELNTEAFFGQGTRLTVV.

The rearrangement joins TRBV6-5 to TRBJ2-1; 10 nucleotides match TRBD2. V lost 6 bases and J lost 7; bases outside the gene matches: 6. The V gene's germline CDR1 is MNHEY and CDR2 SVGAGI. The length of the CDR3 is 14 residues. CDR3 region: CASRLAGPGNEQFF. As DNA, the CDR3 is TGTGCCAGCAGACTAGCGGGGCCCGGAAATGAGCAGTTCTTC.

The chain links TRBV25-1 to TRBJ1-6; D gene unclear. CDR1 MGHDK and CDR2 SYGVNS come from the germline V gene. The CDR3 has 14 amino acids. The ends were cut back, 5 bases at V and 7 bases at J, with 12 bases in the middle. The DNA of the CDR3 is TGTGCCAGCAGTAACGTGGGAGGGAATTCACCCCTCCACTTT. Protein product: CASSNVGGNSPLHF.

The chain carries TRBV3-1 (or the pseudogene TRBV3-2) and TRBJ1-1, with a possible D match to TRBD1 (6 bases). With 4 bases removed from V and 1 base from J, the gap between germline ends came to 16 bases. Germline V gene data show CDR1 as LGHDT and CDR2 as YNNKEL (reference sequence). This CDR3 comprises 16 residues. The CDR3 reads CASSPSGGQPNTEAFF. For the CDR3, the DNA is TGTGCCAGCAGCCCCAGCGGGGGACAACCGAACACTGAAGCTTTCTTT.

The gene calls are TRBV19 and TRBJ1-5; D uncertain. The CDR3 sequence is 16 residues long. Trimming left V 4 bases short and J 2 bases short, with 15 bases between. Germline V gene data show CDR1 as LNHDA and CDR2 as SQIVND (reference sequence). CDR3 sequence (DNA): TGTGCCAGTAGTACCGCCGGACGGATCGGCAATCAGCCCCAGCATTTT. It specifies CASSTAGRIGNQPQHF.

The CDR3, as DNA: TGTGCCAGCAGCGTAGATCCTGCCACGGTGCCCGGGGAGCTGTTTTTT. It encodes CASSVDPATVPGELFF. The V and J genes are TRBV9 and TRBJ2-2; D not resolved. Germline CDR1 SGDLS, CDR2 YYNGEE. CDR3 length equals 16 residues. The V gene lost 0 bases and the J gene lost 6 bases, with 15 bases spanning the gap.

This clone occurred once. The J gene is TRBJ2-5, the V gene TRBV7-7; 10 bases agree with TRBD2. The V gene end was trimmed by 0 bases and the J gene end by 2 bases; junction bases not matched to a gene: 9. The CDR3 is made up of 18 amino acids. Germline V gives CDR1 SSHAT, CDR2 FNYEAQ (reference sequence). The chain's CDR3 is CASSLALSGGAHQETQYF. DNA for the CDR3: TGTGCCAGCAGCTTAGCGCTGAGCGGGGGGGCCCATCAAGAGACCCAGTACTTC. The variable domain in full, completed from reference TRBV7-7 and TRBJ2-5, reads GAGVSQSPRYKVTKRGQDVTLRCDPISSHATLYWYQQALGQGPEFLTYFNYEAQPDKSGLPSDRFSAERPEGSISTLTIQRTEQRDSAMYRCASSLALSGGAHQETQYFGPGTRLLVL.

The V call is TRBV15, the J call TRBJ2-1; 7 nucleotides match TRBD2. Germline assignment: CDR1 LNHNV and CDR2 YYDKDF (reference sequence). The CDR3 runs 17 residues. V shed 2 bases and J 8 bases; nucleotides not matched to a gene: 15. The CDR3 sequence is CATSRPLGGRNIYEQFF. As DNA, the CDR3 is TGTGCCACCAGCAGACCCCTCGGGGGGAGGAATATCTATGAGCAGTTCTTC.

The chain couples TRBV13 to TRBJ2-7; 10 bases are shared with TRBD1. The CDR3 spans 14 residues. The junction had 3 bases not matched to a gene; V was cut back by 5 bases and J by 2 bases. From germline, CDR1 is PRHDT and CDR2 FYEKMQ (reference sequence). Here the CDR3 DNA reads TGTGCCAGCAGCCCGGACAGGGGGACCTACGAGCAGTACTTC. This translates into CASSPDRGTYEQYF.

V is TRBV3-1 (or the pseudogene TRBV3-2) and J is TRBJ2-3; TRBD1 is a possible D gene (6 bases). CDR1 LGHDT and CDR2 YNNKEL come from the germline V gene (reference sequence). With 1 base removed from V and 2 bases from J, the gap between germline ends came to 13 bases. This CDR3 region has 16 residues. The CDR3 DNA is TGTGCCAGCAGCCAAGGGGCAGGGGCCTTCACAGATACGCAGTATTTT. Its translation is CASSQGAGAFTDTQYF.

The CDR3 region has the DNA TGTGCCAGTAGTATGACAGGGGGCATGAGCAATCAGCCCCAGCATTTT. It codes for CASSMTGGMSNQPQHF. This rearrangement joins TRBV19 to TRBJ1-5; 10 bases are a match to TRBD1. J gave up 1 base and V 3 bases, and 3 bases lay outside the gene matches. Germline V gene data show CDR1 as LNHDA and CDR2 as SQIVND (reference sequence). CDR3 length equals 16 residues.

About this clone itself: The sample holds other DNA sequences that translate to the same CDR3. The rearrangement uses TRBV5-6 and TRBJ1-2, with D perhaps matching TRBD1 (6 bases). V was pared by 3 bases and J by 7 bases, with 10 bases between. Germline CDR1 and CDR2: SGHDT and YYEEEE. The CDR3 covers 12 residues. The CDR3 here is CASSYVGGGYTF. Written as DNA, the CDR3 is TGTGCCAGCAGCTATGTAGGGGGTGGCTACACCTTC.